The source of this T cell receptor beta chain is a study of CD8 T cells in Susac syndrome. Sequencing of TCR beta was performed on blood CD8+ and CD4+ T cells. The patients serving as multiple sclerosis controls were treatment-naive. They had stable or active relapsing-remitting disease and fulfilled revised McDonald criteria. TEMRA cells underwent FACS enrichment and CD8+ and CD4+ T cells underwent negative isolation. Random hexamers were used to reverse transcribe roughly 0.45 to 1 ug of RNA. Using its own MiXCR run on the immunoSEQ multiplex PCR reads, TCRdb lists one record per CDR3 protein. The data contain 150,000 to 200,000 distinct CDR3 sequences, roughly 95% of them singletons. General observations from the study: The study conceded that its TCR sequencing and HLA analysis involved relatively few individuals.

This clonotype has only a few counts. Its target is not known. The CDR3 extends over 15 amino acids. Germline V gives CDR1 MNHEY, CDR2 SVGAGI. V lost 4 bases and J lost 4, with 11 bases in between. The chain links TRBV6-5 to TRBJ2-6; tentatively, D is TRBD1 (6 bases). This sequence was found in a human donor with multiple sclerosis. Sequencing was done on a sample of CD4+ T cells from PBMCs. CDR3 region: CASSLQGSGANVLTF. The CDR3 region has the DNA TGTGCCAGCAGTTTACAGGGCTCCGGGGCCAACGTCCTGACTTTC.